The 26 T cell receptor beta chains listed next were all sequenced from one sample in a study of Ad26.COV2.S vaccination and SARS-CoV-2 variants. TCRdb's table, derived via immunoSEQ multiplex PCR, lists solely in-frame clones and lacks some. The profile shows over 350,000 clones, 75% to 90% of them singletons. Sample treatment: some 20 received Ad26.COV2.S at low or high dose, single or two shots; about 5 received placebo; per-sample allocation not given. The samples date from day 63 after the first vaccine or placebo injection. Source: peripheral blood, taken in a trial of Ad26.COV2.S vaccine versus placebo. The receptors were gathered from a person aged 18 to 59 who received the Ad26.COV2.S COVID-19 vaccine or a placebo.

As concerns this clone: The junction departs from the called germline gene at one end, perhaps through a read error. The gene calls are TRBV19 and TRBJ1-5; tentatively, D is TRBD1 (5 bases). CDR1 LNHDA and CDR2 SQIVND come from the germline V gene (reference sequence). This CDR3 is 15 amino acids long. CDR3 in amino acids: CPSNDDGGGNQPQHF. In nucleotides, the CDR3 is TGTCCCAGTAACGACGACGGGGGAGGCAATCAGCCCCAGCATTTT.

This rearrangement joins TRBV10-3 to TRBJ2-5; 12 bases map to TRBD2. Germline-derived CDR1 and CDR2 are ENHRY and SYGVKD. The CDR3 has 17 residues. Losses at the gene ends were 0 bases for V and 6 bases for J; bases not matched to a gene: 8. CDR3 bases: TGTGCCATCAGTGAGTCCCTAGCGGGGGGGCCTATGAAGACCCAGTACTTC. Its translation is CAISESLAGGPMKTQYF.

The gene calls are TRBV11-2 and TRBJ2-2; no definite D call. The CDR3 spans 12 residues. Trimming removed 3 bases at V and 6 bases at J, with 5 bases between. Germline-derived CDR1 and CDR2 are SGHAT and FQNNGV. The CDR3: CASSFQAGELFF. CDR3 DNA sequence: TGTGCCAGCAGCTTCCAAGCCGGGGAGCTGTTTTTT.

This chain joins TRBV27 and TRBJ1-2; D not certain. This CDR3 contains 14 residues. Between the trimmed V and J ends, which lost 2 bases and 2 bases, there was a span of 9 bases. The germline gives CDR1 MNHEY, CDR2 SMNVEV (reference sequence). DNA for the CDR3: TGTGCCAGCAGTTTAAGAGGGATCAACTATGGCTACACCTTC. This translates into CASSLRGINYGYTF.

This clone was seen a single time. The chain uses TRBV7-9 and TRBJ1-1; D remains ambiguous. CDR3 length: 16 residues. Looked up from germline, CDR1 is SEHNR and CDR2 is FQNEAQ (reference sequence). V was pared by 3 bases and J by 2 bases, with 16 bases between. The CDR3: CASSLGMGIPNTEAFF. The CDR3 coding sequence is TGTGCCAGCAGCTTGGGAATGGGGATCCCCAACACTGAAGCTTTCTTT.

The genes are TRBV6-6 and TRBJ2-2; 9 nucleotides align to TRBD2. This CDR3 is built from 14 residues. Germline loops: CDR1 MNHNY, CDR2 SVGAGI (reference sequence). The CDR3 is CAGKTSGNTGELFF. In nucleotides, the CDR3 is TGTGCTGGGAAGACTAGCGGGAACACCGGGGAGCTGTTTTTT.

This clone has just a few counts. The chain links TRBV7-9 to TRBJ2-1; D might be TRBD1 or TRBD2, each matching 6 bases. The CDR3 contains 12 residues. Trimming left V 7 bases short and J 9 bases short, with 13 bases between. Germline V CDR1 and CDR2: SEHNR, FQNEAQ (reference sequence). Here the CDR3 DNA reads TGTGCCAGCATCCGGGGGCCGAGTGAGCAGTTCTTC. It specifies CASIRGPSEQFF.

The chain recombines TRBV19 with TRBJ1-1, with D tentatively TRBD1 (5 bases). V was shortened by 2 bases and J by 0 bases, with 10 bases between the two germline ends. CDR3 length: 15 residues. Germline lookup yields CDR1 LNHDA and CDR2 SQIVND (reference sequence). The CDR3 nucleotides read TGTGCCAGTAGTATAACGGACAATATGAACACTGAAGCTTTCTTT. Translation gives CASSITDNMNTEAFF.

The chain joins TRBV2 to TRBJ2-5; the D gene is possibly TRBD1 (6 bases). The CDR3 consists of 14 residues. Germline V CDR1 and CDR2: SNHLY, FYNNEI. Trimming pared 4 bases from V and 5 bases from J, leaving 14 bases between. Here the CDR3 DNA reads TGTGCCAGCAGTGTGCGACAGGACGGGGAGACCCAGTACTTC. It codes for CASSVRQDGETQYF.

This rearrangement joins TRBV2 to TRBJ1-1, with D perhaps TRBD1 (5 bases). Germline assignment: CDR1 SNHLY and CDR2 FYNNEI. Trimming cost V 3 bases and J 6 bases, with 11 bases left between them. This CDR3 has 13 amino acids. CDR3 nucleotides: TGTGCCAGCAGTGAGGTCGGGGCCTCTGAAGCTTTCTTT. Its translation: CASSEVGASEAFF.

V is TRBV11-2 and J is TRBJ1-1; D unclear. CDR1 and CDR2 (germline): SGHAT, FQNNGV. Trimming cost V 2 bases and J 6 bases, with 7 bases left between them. CDR3 length: 12 amino acids. CDR3 in amino acids: CASSLIDPEAFF. The CDR3 DNA reads as TGTGCCAGCAGCTTAATTGATCCTGAAGCTTTCTTT. Looking up the rest from reference TRBV11-2 and TRBJ1-1 gives the full variable domain: EAGVAQSPRYKIIEKRQSVAFWCNPISGHATLYWYQQILGQGPKLLIQFQNNGVVDDSQLPKDRFSAERLKGVDSTLKIQPAKLEDSAVYLCASSLIDPEAFFGQGTRLTVV.

The rearrangement links TRBV6-5 to TRBJ1-2; perhaps TRBD1 as D (6 bases). This CDR3 is 16 amino acids long. Per the germline V gene, CDR1 is MNHEY and CDR2 is SVGAGI. Trimming removed 0 bases from V and 3 bases from J, with 14 bases in between. CDR3 sequence: CASSYSKRSGDYGYTF. For the CDR3, the DNA is TGTGCCAGCAGTTACTCGAAGAGATCAGGGGACTATGGCTACACCTTC.

The rearrangement uses TRBV5-1 and TRBJ1-2; D may be TRBD1 (5 bases). The CDR3 runs 12 residues. Trimming left V 4 bases short and J 8 bases short, with 12 bases between. Germline CDR1 reads SGHRS; CDR2 reads YFSETQ. Here the CDR3 DNA reads TGCGCCAGCAGCCCTGGGGGATGGGGCTACACCTTC. Translated, it gives CASSPGGWGYTF.

This clone was seen only once. The chain joins TRBV7-9 to TRBJ2-3, with D maybe TRBD2 (6 bases). The CDR3 is 15 amino acids. The V end was cut by 5 bases, the J end by 3 bases, with 15 bases between. Per the germline V gene, CDR1 is SEHNR and CDR2 is FQNEAQ (reference sequence). The CDR3 loop reads CASSIGGGMTDTQYF. The CDR3 nucleotides read TGTGCCAGCAGCATAGGTGGGGGGATGACAGATACGCAGTATTTT.

The V and J genes are TRBV5-1 and TRBJ2-2; weak D call: TRBD1 (6 bases). The CDR3 covers 13 residues. CDR1 and CDR2 (germline): SGHRS, YFSETQ. Between the trimmed V and J ends, which lost 4 bases and 5 bases, there was a span of 9 bases. In DNA, the CDR3 is TGCGCCAGCAGCCAGGGGCAGACCGGGGAGCTGTTTTTT. Its translation: CASSQGQTGELFF.

The genes are TRBV11-2 and TRBJ1-2; D not resolved. This CDR3 comprises 12 residues. Trimming pared 4 bases from V and 2 bases from J, leaving 5 bases between. Germline V gives CDR1 SGHAT, CDR2 FQNNGV. CDR3 DNA sequence: TGTGCCAGCAGCTCGGAGAACTATGGCTACACCTTC. It yields the protein CASSSENYGYTF.

The chain combines TRBV19 with TRBJ1-1; 10 bases fit TRBD1. Germline CDR1 reads LNHDA; CDR2 reads SQIVND (reference sequence). The V and J ends lost 3 bases and 1 base, in that order; junction bases with no gene match: 2. There are 15 residues in the CDR3. The CDR3 spells CASSIWDRGNTEAFF. DNA for the CDR3: TGTGCCAGTAGTATTTGGGACAGGGGGAACACTGAAGCTTTCTTT. The full variable domain, with the rest looked up from reference TRBV19 and TRBJ1-1, is DGGITQSPKYLFRKEGQNVTLSCEQNLNHDAMYWYRQDPGQGLRLIYYSQIVNDFQKGDIAEGYSVSREKKESFPLTVTSAQKNPTAFYLCASSIWDRGNTEAFFGQGTRLTVV.

V usage is TRBV19 and J usage is TRBJ1-4; 7 bases match TRBD1. CDR3 length equals 13 residues. Germline CDR1 reads LNHDA; CDR2 reads SQIVND (reference sequence). The ends lost 4 bases at V and 7 bases at J; junction bases unmatched: 3. This CDR3 is CASSRGQIEKLFF. DNA of the CDR3: TGTGCCAGTAGTAGGGGACAGATTGAAAAACTGTTTTTT.

The J gene is TRBJ1-1, the V gene TRBV3-1 (or the pseudogene TRBV3-2); no clear D gene. Germline lookup yields CDR1 LGHDT and CDR2 YNNKEL (reference sequence). V was pared by 6 bases and J by 5 bases, with 13 bases between. CDR3 length equals 13 residues. DNA for the CDR3: TGTGCCAGCAGTCTTGACGTGCTGACTGAAGCTTTCTTT. Translated, it gives CASSLDVLTEAFF.

The chain carries TRBV2 and TRBJ1-1; D is uncertain. This CDR3 region has 15 residues. The germline V gene encodes CDR1 SNHLY and CDR2 FYNNEI. V was cut by 0 bases and J by 1 base, with 9 bases left in between. The CDR3 nucleotides read TGTGCCAGCAGTGAAGCGCTTGGGGAGAACACTGAAGCTTTCTTT. It codes for CASSEALGENTEAFF.

This clone showed up just once. The chain is built from TRBV19 and TRBJ1-1; the D gene is possibly TRBD1 (5 bases). The CDR3 runs to 13 residues. Germline V gives CDR1 LNHDA, CDR2 SQIVND (reference sequence). V was trimmed by 4 bases and J by 3 bases, leaving 9 bases between them. CDR3: CASSTGSDTEAFF. CDR3 nucleotides: TGTGCCAGTAGTACAGGGTCGGACACTGAAGCTTTCTTT.

The chain uses TRBV30 and TRBJ2-1; D possibly corresponds to TRBD2 (6 bases). Germline V gene sequence: CDR1 GTSNPN, CDR2 SVGIG (reference sequence). The CDR3 has 11 residues. Trimming cost V 2 bases and J 10 bases, with 9 bases left between them. Here the CDR3 DNA reads TGTGCCTGGAGTTGGGGAGGAGAGCAGTTCTTC. Its protein product is CAWSWGGEQFF.

The chain joins TRBV4-3 to TRBJ2-1, with 9 bases matching TRBD2. The CDR3 is 15 amino acids. Germline V gives CDR1 LGHNA, CDR2 YSLEER. J gave up 10 bases and V 0 bases, and 7 bases lay outside the gene matches. CDR3 DNA: TGCGCCAGCAGCCAAGATAGTGAGCGGGGGGCCGAGCAGTTCTTC. Amino acids: CASSQDSERGAEQFF.

The rearrangement uses TRBV19 and TRBJ1-1, with 7 bases lining up with TRBD1. Losses at the gene ends were 8 bases for V and 8 bases for J; bases not matched to a gene: 11. Per germline, CDR1 LNHDA and CDR2 SQIVND (reference sequence). The CDR3 totals 13 residues. CDR3 loop: CASLGDRISEAFF. The CDR3 DNA reads TGTGCCAGTCTGGGGGACAGAATCTCCGAAGCTTTCTTT.

This clone was recorded a few times. The rearrangement uses TRBV5-1 and TRBJ2-1; D uncertain. The CDR3 extends over 14 amino acids. In germline, CDR1 is SGHRS, CDR2 YFSETQ. V lost 2 bases, J lost 8 bases, and 14 bases lay in between. The DNA for the CDR3 is TGCGCCAGCAGCTTAGGTTTGGCTCCGGATGAGCAGTTCTTC. Translated, it gives CASSLGLAPDEQFF.

This clone has just one count. The J gene is TRBJ2-5, the V gene TRBV3-1 (or the pseudogene TRBV3-2); the D is unclear. V was trimmed by 1 base and J by 3 bases, leaving 9 bases between them. The CDR3 loop spans 14 amino acids. Germline-derived CDR1 and CDR2 are LGHDT and YNNKEL (reference sequence). In DNA, the CDR3 is TGTGCCAGCAGCCAAGTGGCCGCAGAAGAGACCCAGTACTTC. Its translation is CASSQVAAEETQYF.